This T cell receptor beta chain originates from a study of blood T cell repertoires in COVID-19. Across the whole study: Samples came from the United States, Italy and Spain, spanning acute and convalescent COVID-19.

There are a few counts of this clone. Original handling: Amplified reference gene primers provided the basis for estimating nucleated cell counts. Libraries were prepared by immunoSEQ multiplex PCR; TCRdb keeps only in-frame clonotypes and omits some of them. V and J calls and clone size follow that table, whereas D and trimming were derived from the DNA. The sample includes approximately 180,000 clones, roughly 86% of them seen just once. This TCR derives from a man aged 40-50 years with active or convalescent COVID-19. Material: peripheral blood.

CDR3 loop: CASSPGQAGSGNTIYF. In DNA, the CDR3 is TGCGCCAGCAGCCCAGGACAGGCAGGCTCTGGAAACACCATATATTTT. J is TRBJ1-3 and V is TRBV5-1, with TRBD1 matching 7 bases. The trim removed 4 bases at V and 0 bases at J, leaving 7 bases unmatched. CDR1 is SGHRS, CDR2 YFSETQ, per germline. This CDR3 has 16 residues.